Shown below are 6 T cell receptor beta chains from a single sample sequenced in a study of regulatory T cells in long-lasting Graves disease. As to time point: newly diagnosed GD, antithyroid drugs for less than 3 months. PBMCs provided the RNA from which the TCR library was made. Relying on iRepertoire HTBI primers and Arm-PCR of CDR3 regions, the team built TCR beta libraries. TCRdb passed the multiplex PCR reads through MiXCR, listing each CDR3 protein once. The sample records some 400,000 distinct CDR3 sequences, 14% to 15% being singletons. These data were also reused for a study on T cells in Graves' hyperthyroidism and ophthalmopathy.

The source material was peripheral blood mononuclear cells (PBMCs), sampled at new diagnosis, from a patient treated with antithyroid drugs. The receptors here all came from a woman aged 25 to 39 with Graves disease.

This clonotype was found many times. This chain connects TRBV18 to TRBJ1-1, with D unclear. Trimming pared 4 bases from V and 1 base from J, leaving 7 bases between. The CDR3 is 13 residues long. The germline V gene encodes CDR1 KGHSH and CDR2 LQKENI. CDR3 sequence: CASSRKQNTEAFF. Written as DNA, the CDR3 is TGTGCCAGCTCACGCAAACAGAACACTGAAGCTTTCTTT.

V and J are TRBV5-1 and TRBJ2-5; unclear D gene. The germline CDR1 and CDR2 sequences are SGHRS and YFSETQ. The length of the CDR3 is 16 residues. With 3 bases removed from V and 0 bases from J, the gap between germline ends came to 15 bases. CDR3 coding DNA: TGCGCCAGCAGCTCCAACCACGGACGGAACCAAGAGACCCAGTACTTC. This encodes CASSSNHGRNQETQYF.

CDR3 amino acids: CASSGGDRQKYEQYF. Written as DNA, the CDR3 is TGTGCCAGCAGTGGAGGGGACAGACAAAAGTACGAGCAGTACTTC. This chain links TRBV28 with TRBJ2-7; tentative D call: TRBD1 (7 bases). The V and J ends lost 5 bases and 4 bases respectively, with 18 bases between them. Germline CDR1 MDHEN, CDR2 SYDVKM. This CDR3 is 15 amino acids long.

In the case of this clonotype: With a much larger clone just one base away, this may be a read error. The chain joins TRBV10-3 to TRBJ2-1; 7 nucleotides agree with TRBD2. Germline CDR1 ENHRY, CDR2 SYGVKD. The V segment lost 7 bases and the J segment 0 bases; nucleotides outside the gene matches: 6. There are 15 residues in the CDR3. In DNA, the CDR3 is TGTGCCATCAACCGAGCGGGGAACTCCTACAATGAGCAGTTCTTC. Protein sequence: CAINRAGNSYNEQFF.

The V and J genes are TRBV27 and TRBJ1-4, with D possibly TRBD1 on 6 matching bases. The CDR3 length is 16 residues. Germline loops: CDR1 MNHEY, CDR2 SMNVEV (reference sequence). Trimming left V 3 bases short and J 7 bases short, with 18 bases between. The CDR3, as DNA: TGTGCCAGCAGTTTGCTAGGGGGACCAATCGGTGAAAAACTGTTTTTT. Translating gives CASSLLGGPIGEKLFF.

The chain carries TRBV6-1 and TRBJ2-1, with a tentative D call TRBD1 (6 bases). The germline V and J ends were trimmed by 10 bases and 3 bases, with 10 bases remaining between them. The CDR3 runs 12 residues. From germline, CDR1 is MNHNS and CDR2 SASEGT. This chain's CDR3 is CATQDSYNEQFF. CDR3 DNA sequence: TGTGCCACCCAGGACAGCTACAATGAGCAGTTCTTC.